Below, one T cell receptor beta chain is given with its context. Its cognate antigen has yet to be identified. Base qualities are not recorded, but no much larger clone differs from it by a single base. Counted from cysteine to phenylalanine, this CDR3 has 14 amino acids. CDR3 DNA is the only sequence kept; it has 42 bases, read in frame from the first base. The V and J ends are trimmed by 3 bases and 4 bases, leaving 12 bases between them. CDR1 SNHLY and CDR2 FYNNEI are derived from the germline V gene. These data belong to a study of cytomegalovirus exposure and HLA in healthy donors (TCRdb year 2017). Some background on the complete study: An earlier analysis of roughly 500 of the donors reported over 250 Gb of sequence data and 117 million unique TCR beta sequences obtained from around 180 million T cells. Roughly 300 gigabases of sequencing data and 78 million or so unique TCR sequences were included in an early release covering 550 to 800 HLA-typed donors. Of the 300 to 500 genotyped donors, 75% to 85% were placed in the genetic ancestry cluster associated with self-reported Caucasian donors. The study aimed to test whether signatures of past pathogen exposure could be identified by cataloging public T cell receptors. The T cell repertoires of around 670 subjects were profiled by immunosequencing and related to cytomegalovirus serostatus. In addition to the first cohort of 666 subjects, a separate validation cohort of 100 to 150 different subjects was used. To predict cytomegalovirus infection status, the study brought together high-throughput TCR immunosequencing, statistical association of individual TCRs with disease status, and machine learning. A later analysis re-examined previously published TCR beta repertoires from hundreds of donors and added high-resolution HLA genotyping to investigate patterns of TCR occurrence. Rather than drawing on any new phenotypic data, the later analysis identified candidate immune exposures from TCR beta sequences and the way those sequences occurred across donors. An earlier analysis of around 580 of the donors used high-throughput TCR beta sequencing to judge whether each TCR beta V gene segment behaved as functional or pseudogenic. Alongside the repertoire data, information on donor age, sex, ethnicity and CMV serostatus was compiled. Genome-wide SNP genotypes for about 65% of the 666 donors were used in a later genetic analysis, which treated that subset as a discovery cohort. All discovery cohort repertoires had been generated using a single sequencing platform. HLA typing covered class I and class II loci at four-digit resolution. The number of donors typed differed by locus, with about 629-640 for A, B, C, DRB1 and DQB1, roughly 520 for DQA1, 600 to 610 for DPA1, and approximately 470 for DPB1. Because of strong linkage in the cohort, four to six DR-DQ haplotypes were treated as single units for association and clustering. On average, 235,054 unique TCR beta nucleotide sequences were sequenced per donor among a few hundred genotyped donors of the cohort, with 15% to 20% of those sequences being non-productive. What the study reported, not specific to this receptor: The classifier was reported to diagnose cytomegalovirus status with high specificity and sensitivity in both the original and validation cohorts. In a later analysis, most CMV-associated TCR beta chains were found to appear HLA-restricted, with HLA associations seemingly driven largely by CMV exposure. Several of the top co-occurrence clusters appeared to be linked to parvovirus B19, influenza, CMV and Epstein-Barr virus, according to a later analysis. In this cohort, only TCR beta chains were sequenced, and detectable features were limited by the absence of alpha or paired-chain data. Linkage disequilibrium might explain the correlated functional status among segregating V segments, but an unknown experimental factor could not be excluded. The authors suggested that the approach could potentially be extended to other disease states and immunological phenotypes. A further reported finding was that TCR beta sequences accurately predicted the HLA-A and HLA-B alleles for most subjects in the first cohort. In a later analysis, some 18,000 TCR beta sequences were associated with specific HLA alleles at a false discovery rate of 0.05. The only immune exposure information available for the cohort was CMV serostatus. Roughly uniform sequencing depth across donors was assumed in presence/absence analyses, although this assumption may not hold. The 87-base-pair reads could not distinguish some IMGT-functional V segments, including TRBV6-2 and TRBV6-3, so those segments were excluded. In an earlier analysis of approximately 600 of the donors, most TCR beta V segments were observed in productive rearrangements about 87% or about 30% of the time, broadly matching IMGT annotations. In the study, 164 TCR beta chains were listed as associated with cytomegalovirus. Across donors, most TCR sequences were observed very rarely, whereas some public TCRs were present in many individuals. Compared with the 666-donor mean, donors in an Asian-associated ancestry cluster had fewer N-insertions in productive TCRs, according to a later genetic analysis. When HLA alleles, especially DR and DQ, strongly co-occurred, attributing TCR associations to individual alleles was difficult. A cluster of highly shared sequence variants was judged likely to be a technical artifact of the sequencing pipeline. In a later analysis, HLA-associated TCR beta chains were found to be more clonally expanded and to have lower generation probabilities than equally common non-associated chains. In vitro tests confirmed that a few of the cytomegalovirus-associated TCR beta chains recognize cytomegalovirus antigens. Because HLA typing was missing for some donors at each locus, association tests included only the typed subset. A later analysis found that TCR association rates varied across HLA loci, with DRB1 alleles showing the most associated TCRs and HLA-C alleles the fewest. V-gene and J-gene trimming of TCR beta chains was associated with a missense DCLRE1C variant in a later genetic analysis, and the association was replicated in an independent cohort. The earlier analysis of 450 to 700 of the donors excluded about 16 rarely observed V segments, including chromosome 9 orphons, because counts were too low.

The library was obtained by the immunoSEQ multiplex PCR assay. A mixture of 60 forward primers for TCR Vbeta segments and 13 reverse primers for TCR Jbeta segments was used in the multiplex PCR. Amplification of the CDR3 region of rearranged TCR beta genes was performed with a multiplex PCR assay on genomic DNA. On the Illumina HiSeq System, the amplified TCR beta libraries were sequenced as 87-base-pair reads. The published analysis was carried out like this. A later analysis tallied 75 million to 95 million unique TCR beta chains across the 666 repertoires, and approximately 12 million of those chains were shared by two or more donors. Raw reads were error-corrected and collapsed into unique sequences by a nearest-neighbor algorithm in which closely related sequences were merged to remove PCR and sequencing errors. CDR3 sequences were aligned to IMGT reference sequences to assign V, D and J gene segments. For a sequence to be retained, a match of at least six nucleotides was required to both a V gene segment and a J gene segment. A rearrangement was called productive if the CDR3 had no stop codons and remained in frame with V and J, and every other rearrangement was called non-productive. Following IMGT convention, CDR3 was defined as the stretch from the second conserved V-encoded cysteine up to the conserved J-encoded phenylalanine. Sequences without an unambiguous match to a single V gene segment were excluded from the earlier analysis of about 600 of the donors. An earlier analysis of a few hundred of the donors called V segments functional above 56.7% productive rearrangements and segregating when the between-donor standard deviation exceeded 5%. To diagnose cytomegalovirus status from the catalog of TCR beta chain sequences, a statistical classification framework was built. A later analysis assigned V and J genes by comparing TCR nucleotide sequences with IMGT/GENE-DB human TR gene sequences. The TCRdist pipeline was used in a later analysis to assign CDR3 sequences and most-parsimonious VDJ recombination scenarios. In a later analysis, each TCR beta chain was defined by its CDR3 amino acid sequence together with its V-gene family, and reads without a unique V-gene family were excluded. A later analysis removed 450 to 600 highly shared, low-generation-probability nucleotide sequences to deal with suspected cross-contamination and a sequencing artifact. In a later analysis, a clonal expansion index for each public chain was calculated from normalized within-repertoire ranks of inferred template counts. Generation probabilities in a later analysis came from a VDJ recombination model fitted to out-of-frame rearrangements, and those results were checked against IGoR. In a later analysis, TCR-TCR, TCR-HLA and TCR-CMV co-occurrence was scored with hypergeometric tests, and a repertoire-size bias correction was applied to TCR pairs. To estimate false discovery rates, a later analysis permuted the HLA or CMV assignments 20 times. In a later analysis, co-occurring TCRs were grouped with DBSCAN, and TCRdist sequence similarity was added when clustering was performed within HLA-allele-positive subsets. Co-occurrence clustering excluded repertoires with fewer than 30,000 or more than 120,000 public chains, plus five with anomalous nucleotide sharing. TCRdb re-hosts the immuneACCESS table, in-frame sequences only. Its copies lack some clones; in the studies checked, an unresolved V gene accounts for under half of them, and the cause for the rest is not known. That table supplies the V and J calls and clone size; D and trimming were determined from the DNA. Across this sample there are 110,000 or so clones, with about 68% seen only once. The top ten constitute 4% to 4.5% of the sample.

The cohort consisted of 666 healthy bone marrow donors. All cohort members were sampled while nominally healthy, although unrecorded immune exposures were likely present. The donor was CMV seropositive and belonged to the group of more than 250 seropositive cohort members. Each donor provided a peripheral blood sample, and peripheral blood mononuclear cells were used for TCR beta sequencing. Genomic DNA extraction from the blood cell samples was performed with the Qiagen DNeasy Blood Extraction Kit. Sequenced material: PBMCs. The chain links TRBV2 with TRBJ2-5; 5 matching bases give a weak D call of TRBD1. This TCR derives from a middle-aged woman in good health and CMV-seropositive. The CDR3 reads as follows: CASSDSTVGETQYF. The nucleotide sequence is TGTGCCAGCAGTGACTCGACAGTGGGAGAGACCCAGTACTTC.